This T cell receptor beta chain was sequenced in a study of spatial heterogeneity in lung cancer (dated by TCRdb to between 2018 and 2021). For the study in its entirety: Donors were around 69 patients with early-stage, untreated non-small cell lung cancer from the lung TRACERx cohort. Follow-up PBMC samples were sequenced whenever available, with a median time to follow-up of around 24 months after resection. More beta-chain than alpha-chain transcripts were consistently detected, likely reflecting higher beta-chain transcript abundance. At surgery, fewer than 250 tumor regions, 61 to 75 matched nontumor lung samples and 56 PBMC samples were TCR-sequenced for both alpha and beta chains. The study quantitatively compared TCR alpha and beta repertoires across multiple tumor regions, matched nontumor lung and blood in non-small cell lung cancer. In the raw uncorrected reads, each unique combination of TCR and UMI appeared more than ten times on average. The study linked features of the TCR repertoire to counts of nonsynonymous mutations, which were determined by whole-exome sequencing of tumor tissue.

This sample's time point label indicates: blood at routine non-recurrence follow-up after resection. For TCR sequencing, whole RNA was extracted from tumor and nontumor lung tissue, or from cryopreserved PBMC samples, and no cell sorting was done. Only patients with enough RNA available from two or more tumor regions were chosen for TCR sequencing. Including cysteine and phenylalanine, the CDR3 has 13 amino acids. Of the read, only the CDR3 DNA is kept; its 39 bases are in frame from base 1. The germline V gene (reference sequence) specifies DFQATT as CDR1 and SNEGSKA as CDR2. Between the V and J ends, shortened by 1 base and 5 bases respectively, the junction contains 9 bases. Points on this clonotype: The target of this receptor is not known. No base-level quality is on record; no much larger clone is a single base apart.

The library was prepared using 5' RACE. Sequencing instrument: NextSeq 500. In the TCR library protocol, a unique molecular identifier was attached to each TCR cDNA molecule so that PCR and sequencing errors could be corrected. Under the source paper's analysis protocol: Decombinator tools were used for TCR identification, UMI-based error correction and CDR3 extraction. TCRs above a frequency of 2 per 1,000, corresponding to the top 1% of the tumor frequency distribution, were defined as expanded. Each repertoire was subsampled 100 times to 5,000 TCRs, after which Renyi diversity was computed with the R vegan package. To build CDR3 similarity networks, amino acid triplet string-kernel similarity was used, and CDR3s were connected when their pairwise similarity was above 0.82. TCRdb reprocessed the public reads (quality trimming at Q25 with fastp, clone calling with MiXCR) and kept in-frame beta chains. Identical CDR3 proteins give one entry, which carries the most common genes and DNA. V and J calls and clone size were set by TCRdb, not the authors. This sample comprises about 120,000 distinct CDR3 sequences, 12% of them detected only once. The ten largest clones add up to roughly 15% of the sample.

The research as a whole found: Comparisons of baseline and follow-up blood repertoires included only approximately 14 patients. Ubiquitous expanded tumor TCRs were found in blood more often at tumor resection than at routine follow-up. Confirming at a functional level the hypothesis that regional TCRs recognize regional mutations was considered to require additional single-cell paired TCR alpha and beta sequencing.

This receptor was obtained from a male donor with early-stage non-small cell lung cancer. The sample consisted of PBMCs, taken at follow-up. The sequence joins TRBV20-1 to TRBJ1-5; D gene: possibly TRBD1, on 6 matching bases. The DNA sequence is TGCAGTGCTAGAGGGACAGTGCATCAGCCCCAGCATTTT. This codes for CSARGTVHQPQHF.